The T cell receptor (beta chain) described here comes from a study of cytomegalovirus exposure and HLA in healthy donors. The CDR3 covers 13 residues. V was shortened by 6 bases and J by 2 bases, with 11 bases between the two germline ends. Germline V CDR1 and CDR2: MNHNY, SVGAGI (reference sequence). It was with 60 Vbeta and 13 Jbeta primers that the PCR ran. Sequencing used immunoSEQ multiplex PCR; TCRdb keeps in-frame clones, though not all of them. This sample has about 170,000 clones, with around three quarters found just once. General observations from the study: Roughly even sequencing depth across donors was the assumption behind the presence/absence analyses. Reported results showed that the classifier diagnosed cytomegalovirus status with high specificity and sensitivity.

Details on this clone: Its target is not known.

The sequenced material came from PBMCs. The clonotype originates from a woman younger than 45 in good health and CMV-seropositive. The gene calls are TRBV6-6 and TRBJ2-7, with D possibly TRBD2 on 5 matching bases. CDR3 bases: TGTGCCAGCAGAAGAACGGGAACCTACGAGCAGTACTTC. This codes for CASRRTGTYEQYF.